The source of this TCR beta chain is a study of cytomegalovirus exposure and HLA in healthy donors. Study outcomes and limitations: Association with HLA alleles at 0.05 false discovery rate was found for roughly 17,000 TCR beta sequences in a later analysis. Further analysis was carried out later, and it showed several of the most significant clusters appearing linked to common viral pathogens. Researchers left out some V segments, among them TRBV6-2 and TRBV6-3, as indistinguishable. Sequences of the TCR beta chain were said to predict the HLA-A and HLA-B alleles of most subjects accurately.

Researchers ran the PCR with 60 Vbeta and 13 Jbeta primers. Here immunoSEQ multiplex PCR was the method, and the copy in TCRdb shows in-frame clones only, minus some. The sample gives approximately 150,000 clones, approximately 80% of which show up once; 7% is in the top ten. Per germline, CDR1 LNHDA and CDR2 SQIVND (reference sequence). The CDR3 extends over 15 amino acids. J gave up 3 bases and V 4 bases, and 6 bases lay outside the gene matches. On this clone: Its antigen is undetermined.

The sample taken for sequencing was PBMCs. This sequence was found in a woman between 35 and 50 years old in good health and CMV-seropositive. V and J are TRBV19 and TRBJ1-5; 7 nucleotides match TRBD1. As DNA, the CDR3 is TGTGCCAGTAGTAGGGAGACAGGGACCAATCAGCCCCAGCATTTT. It encodes CASSRETGTNQPQHF. The full variable domain, in which reference TRBV19 and TRBJ1-5 provide the parts outside the CDR3, is DGGITQSPKYLFRKEGQNVTLSCEQNLNHDAMYWYRQDPGQGLRLIYYSQIVNDFQKGDIAEGYSVSREKKESFPLTVTSAQKNPTAFYLCASSRETGTNQPQHFGDGTRLSIL.